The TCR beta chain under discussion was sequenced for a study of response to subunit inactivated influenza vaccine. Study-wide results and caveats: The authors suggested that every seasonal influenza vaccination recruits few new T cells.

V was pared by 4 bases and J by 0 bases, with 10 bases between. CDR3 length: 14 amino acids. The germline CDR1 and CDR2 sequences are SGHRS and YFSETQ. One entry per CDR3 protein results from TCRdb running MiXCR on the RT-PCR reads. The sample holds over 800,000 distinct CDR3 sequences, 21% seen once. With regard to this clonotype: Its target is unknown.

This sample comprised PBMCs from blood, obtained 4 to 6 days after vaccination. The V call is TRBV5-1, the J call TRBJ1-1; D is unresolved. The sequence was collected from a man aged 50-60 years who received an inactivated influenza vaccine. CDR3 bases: TGCGCCAGCAGCCCCTCACAGATGAACACTGAAGCTTTCTTT. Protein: CASSPSQMNTEAFF.